These T cell receptor beta chains were read from a single sample in a study of human T cells and chemical hapten exposure. TCRdb reprocessed the reads with MiXCR, giving one entry per CDR3 protein. Among about 120,000 distinct CDR3 sequences listed, around 9% were seen once. The specimen sequenced was whole blood. The receptors were sampled from a human donor in good health. Some clones in this sample may be carry-over from other donors' samples. CDR3s include the opening cysteine and the closing phenylalanine or tryptophan. Fields, in order: J gene, V gene, CDR3 protein.

j_call: TRBJ2-2; v_call: TRBV20-1; cdr3_aa: CSASPVNGELFF
j_call: TRBJ1-3; v_call: TRBV6-1; cdr3_aa: CASTPWGNSGNTIYF
j_call: TRBJ2-7; v_call: TRBV10-3; cdr3_aa: CAISESDRGPEQYF
j_call: TRBJ1-4; v_call: TRBV6-6; cdr3_aa: CASSQGQPGEKLFF
j_call: TRBJ2-1; v_call: TRBV5-1; cdr3_aa: CASIPNTGGNEQFF
j_call: TRBJ2-3; v_call: TRBV11-1; cdr3_aa: CASSLGAGPTDTQYF
j_call: TRBJ2-7; v_call: TRBV4-2; cdr3_aa: CASSRNRGREEYEQYF
j_call: TRBJ2-6; v_call: TRBV6-6; cdr3_aa: CASSYDAGANVLTF
j_call: TRBJ2-7; v_call: TRBV7-9; cdr3_aa: CASSLDGLKRGYEQYF
j_call: TRBJ2-1; v_call: TRBV12-5; cdr3_aa: CASGPIHEQFF
j_call: TRBJ2-1; v_call: TRBV7-6; cdr3_aa: CASSLGRLAGHNEQFF
j_call: TRBJ1-3; v_call: TRBV9; cdr3_aa: CASSVGGNPGNTIYF
j_call: TRBJ1-3; v_call: TRBV6-5; cdr3_aa: CASSTTLDRNTIYF
j_call: TRBJ1-2; v_call: TRBV7-2; cdr3_aa: CASSPRGQGDYGYTF
j_call: TRBJ2-1; v_call: TRBV5-1; cdr3_aa: CASSSGLAGGPNEQFF
j_call: TRBJ2-7; v_call: TRBV20-1; cdr3_aa: CSARDRASGFEQYF
j_call: TRBJ2-4; v_call: TRBV20-1; cdr3_aa: CSASWGAENIQYF
j_call: TRBJ1-1; v_call: TRBV14; cdr3_aa: CASSQDARPGEAFF
j_call: TRBJ2-3; v_call: TRBV10-3; cdr3_aa: CAITGRDGTDTQYF
j_call: TRBJ1-4; v_call: TRBV4-3; cdr3_aa: CASSQDLGTGNEKLFF
j_call: TRBJ1-2; v_call: TRBV5-6; cdr3_aa: CASSLQGARGYTF
j_call: TRBJ1-1; v_call: TRBV12-3/TRBV12-4; cdr3_aa: CASRSQGNTEAFF
j_call: TRBJ2-7; v_call: TRBV10-3; cdr3_aa: CAISSVGDSYEQYF
j_call: TRBJ2-6; v_call: TRBV9; cdr3_aa: CASSVTSGANVLTF
j_call: TRBJ2-1; v_call: TRBV6-2/TRBV6-3; cdr3_aa: CASSYSLAEYNEQFF
j_call: TRBJ2-1; v_call: TRBV5-1; cdr3_aa: CASSPPGRAGGNEQFF
j_call: TRBJ1-2; v_call: TRBV7-8; cdr3_aa: CASSFRGQDGYTF
j_call: TRBJ2-5; v_call: TRBV5-1; cdr3_aa: CASSLGAGSGQETQYF
j_call: TRBJ2-3; v_call: TRBV20-1; cdr3_aa: CSAREKGGGTDTQYF
j_call: TRBJ2-7; v_call: TRBV4-2; cdr3_aa: CASSRPGQLSTYEQYF
j_call: TRBJ2-1; v_call: TRBV7-8; cdr3_aa: CASSLSTGELNEQFF
j_call: TRBJ1-3; v_call: TRBV5-1; cdr3_aa: CASSFGVSGNTIYF
j_call: TRBJ2-7; v_call: TRBV27; cdr3_aa: CASSLGQGTGEQYF
j_call: TRBJ1-1; v_call: TRBV27; cdr3_aa: CASIRSVGPMNTEAFF
j_call: TRBJ2-5; v_call: TRBV5-1; cdr3_aa: CASSLWGTSGTPRTQYF
j_call: TRBJ1-2; v_call: TRBV7-9; cdr3_aa: CASSGVGEGIDGNTF
j_call: TRBJ2-3; v_call: TRBV18; cdr3_aa: CASSSGPAHTDTQYF
j_call: TRBJ1-4; v_call: TRBV15; cdr3_aa: CATRGRRSTNEKLFF
j_call: TRBJ2-7; v_call: TRBV27; cdr3_aa: CASSTIGGPPSYEQYF
j_call: TRBJ2-7; v_call: TRBV25-1; cdr3_aa: CASRHRDSYEQYF
j_call: TRBJ2-3; v_call: TRBV12-3/TRBV12-4; cdr3_aa: CASRRDGSTDTQYF
j_call: TRBJ1-2; v_call: TRBV29-1; cdr3_aa: CSVGIGREFGYTF
j_call: TRBJ2-6; v_call: TRBV5-1; cdr3_aa: CASSSGASSGANVLTF
j_call: TRBJ2-2; v_call: TRBV24-1; cdr3_aa: CATSDRAGADTGELFF
j_call: TRBJ1-1; v_call: TRBV20-1; cdr3_aa: CSAIAQRGDTEAFF